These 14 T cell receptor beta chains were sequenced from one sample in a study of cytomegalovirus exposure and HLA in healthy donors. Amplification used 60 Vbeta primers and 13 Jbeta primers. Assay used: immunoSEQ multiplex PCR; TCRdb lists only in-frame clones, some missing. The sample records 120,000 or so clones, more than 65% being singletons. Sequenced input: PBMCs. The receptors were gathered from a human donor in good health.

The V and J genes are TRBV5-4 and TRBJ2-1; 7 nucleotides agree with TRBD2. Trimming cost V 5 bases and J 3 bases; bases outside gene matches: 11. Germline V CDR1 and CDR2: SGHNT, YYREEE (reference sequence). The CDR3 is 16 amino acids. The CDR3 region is CASSSPLADYYNEQFF. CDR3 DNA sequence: TGTGCCAGCAGTTCCCCTCTAGCGGATTACTACAATGAGCAGTTCTTC. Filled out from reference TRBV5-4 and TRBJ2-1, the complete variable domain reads ETGVTQSPTHLIKTRGQQVTLRCSSQSGHNTVSWYQQALGQGPQFIFQYYREEENGRGNFPPRFSGLQFPNYSSELNVNALELDDSALYLCASSSPLADYYNEQFFGPGTRLTVL.

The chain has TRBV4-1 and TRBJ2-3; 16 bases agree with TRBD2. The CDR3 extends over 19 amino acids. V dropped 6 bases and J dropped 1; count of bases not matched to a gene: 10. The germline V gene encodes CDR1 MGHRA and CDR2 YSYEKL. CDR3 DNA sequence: TGCGCCAGCAGGGGGACTAGCGGGAGGGCCATGGGCGGCACAGATACGCAGTATTTT. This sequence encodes CASRGTSGRAMGGTDTQYF.

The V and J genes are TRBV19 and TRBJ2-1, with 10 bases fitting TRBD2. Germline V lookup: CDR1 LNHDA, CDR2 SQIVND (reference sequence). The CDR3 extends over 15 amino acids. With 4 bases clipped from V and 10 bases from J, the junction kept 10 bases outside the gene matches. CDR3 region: CASSTLDSGRKEQFF. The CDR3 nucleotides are TGTGCCAGTAGTACCCTGGATAGCGGGAGGAAAGAGCAGTTCTTC. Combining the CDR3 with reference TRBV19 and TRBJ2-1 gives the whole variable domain DGGITQSPKYLFRKEGQNVTLSCEQNLNHDAMYWYRQDPGQGLRLIYYSQIVNDFQKGDIAEGYSVSREKKESFPLTVTSAQKNPTAFYLCASSTLDSGRKEQFFGPGTRLTVL.

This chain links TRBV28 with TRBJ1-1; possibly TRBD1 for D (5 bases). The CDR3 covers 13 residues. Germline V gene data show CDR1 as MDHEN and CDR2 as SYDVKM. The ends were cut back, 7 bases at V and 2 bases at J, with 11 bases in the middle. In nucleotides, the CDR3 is TGTGCCAGCAAATCAGGGATTAACACTGAAGCTTTCTTT. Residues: CASKSGINTEAFF.

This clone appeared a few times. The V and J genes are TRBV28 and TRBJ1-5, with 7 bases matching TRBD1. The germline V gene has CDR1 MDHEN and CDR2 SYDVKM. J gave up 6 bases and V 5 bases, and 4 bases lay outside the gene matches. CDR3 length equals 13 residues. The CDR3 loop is CASSHRGGQPQHF. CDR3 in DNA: TGTGCCAGCAGTCACAGGGGCGGTCAGCCCCAGCATTTT.

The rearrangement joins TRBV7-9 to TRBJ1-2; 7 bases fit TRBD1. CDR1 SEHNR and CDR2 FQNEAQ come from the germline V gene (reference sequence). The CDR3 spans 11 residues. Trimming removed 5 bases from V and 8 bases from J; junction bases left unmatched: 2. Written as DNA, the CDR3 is TGTGCCAGCAGCAGGGACAGAGGCTACACCTTC. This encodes CASSRDRGYTF.

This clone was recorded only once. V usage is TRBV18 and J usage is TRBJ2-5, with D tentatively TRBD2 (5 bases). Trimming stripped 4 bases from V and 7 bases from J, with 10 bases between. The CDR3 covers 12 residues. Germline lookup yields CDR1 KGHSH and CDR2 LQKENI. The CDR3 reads CASSLQAGTQYF. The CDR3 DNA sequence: TGTGCCAGCTCACTCCAGGCGGGGACCCAGTACTTC. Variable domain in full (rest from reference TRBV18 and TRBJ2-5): NAGVMQNPRHLVRRRGQEARLRCSPMKGHSHVYWYRQLPEEGLKFMVYLQKENIIDESGMPKERFSAEFPKEGPSILRIQQVVRGDSAAYFCASSLQAGTQYFGPGTRLLVL.

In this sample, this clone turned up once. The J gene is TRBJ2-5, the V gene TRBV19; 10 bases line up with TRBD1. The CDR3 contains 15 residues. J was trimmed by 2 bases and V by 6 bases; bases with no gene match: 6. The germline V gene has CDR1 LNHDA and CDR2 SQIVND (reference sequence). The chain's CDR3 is CASSTGTGAQETQYF. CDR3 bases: TGTGCCAGTAGCACCGGGACAGGGGCACAAGAGACCCAGTACTTC.

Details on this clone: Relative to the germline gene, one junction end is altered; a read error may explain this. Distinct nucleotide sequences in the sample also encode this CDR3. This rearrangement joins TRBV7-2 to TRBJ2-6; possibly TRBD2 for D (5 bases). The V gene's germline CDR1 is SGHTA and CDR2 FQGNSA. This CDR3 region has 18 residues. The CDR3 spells CASNGVVKGFSGANVLTF. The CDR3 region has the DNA TGCGCCAGCAACGGGGTGGTAAAGGGATTCTCTGGGGCCAACGTCCTGACTTTC.

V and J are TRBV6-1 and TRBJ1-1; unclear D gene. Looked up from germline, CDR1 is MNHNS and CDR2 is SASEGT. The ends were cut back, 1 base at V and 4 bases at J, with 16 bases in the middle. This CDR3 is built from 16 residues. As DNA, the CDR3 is TGTGCCAGCAGTGAAGGCAAGGGAGTCTTGAGCACTGAAGCTTTCTTT. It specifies CASSEGKGVLSTEAFF.

The CDR3 reads CASKLAGGPGEQYF. The CDR3 region has the DNA TGTGCCAGCAAACTAGCGGGAGGGCCGGGCGAGCAGTACTTC. J is TRBJ2-7 and V is TRBV5-5, with TRBD2 matching over 13 bases. Germline assignment: CDR1 SGHKS and CDR2 YYEKEE (reference sequence). This CDR3 has 14 amino acids. V shed 6 bases and J 6 bases; nucleotides not matched to a gene: 6.

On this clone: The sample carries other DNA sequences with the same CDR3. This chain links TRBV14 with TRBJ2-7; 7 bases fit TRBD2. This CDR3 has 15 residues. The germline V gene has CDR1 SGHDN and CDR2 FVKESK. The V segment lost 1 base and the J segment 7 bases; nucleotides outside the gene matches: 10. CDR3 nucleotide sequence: TGTGCCAGCAGCCAAGCTGGGCAGTCAGCGGGGGAGCAGTACTTC. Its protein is CASSQAGQSAGEQYF.

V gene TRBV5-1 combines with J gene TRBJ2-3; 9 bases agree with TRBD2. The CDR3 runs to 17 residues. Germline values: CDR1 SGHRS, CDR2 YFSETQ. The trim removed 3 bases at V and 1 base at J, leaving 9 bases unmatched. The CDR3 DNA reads TGCGCCAGCAGCTCAGGAGGCGGGAGGGCCCGCACAGATACGCAGTATTTT. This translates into CASSSGGGRARTDTQYF. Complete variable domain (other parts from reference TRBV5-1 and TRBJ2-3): KAGVTQTPRYLIKTRGQQVTLSCSPISGHRSVSWYQQTPGQGLQFLFEYFSETQRNKGNFPGRFSGRQFSNSRSEMNVSTLELGDSALYLCASSSGGGRARTDTQYFGPGTRLTVL.

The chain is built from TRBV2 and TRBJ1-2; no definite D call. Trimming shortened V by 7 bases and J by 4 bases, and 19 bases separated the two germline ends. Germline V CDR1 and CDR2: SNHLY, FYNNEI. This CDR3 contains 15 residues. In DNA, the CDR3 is TGTGCCAGCAAGTCGTCTGCCAGGTCCGGCTATGGCTACACCTTC. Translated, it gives CASKSSARSGYGYTF.